These 3 T cell receptor beta chains originate from one sample sequenced in a study of blood T cell repertoires in COVID-19. Profiling relied on immunoSEQ multiplex PCR, and the TCRdb table lists in-frame clones only, not all of them. The sample holds approximately 170,000 clones, approximately 81% seen once. The sample consisted of peripheral blood. Receptor source: a woman aged 80 or over with active or convalescent COVID-19.

The chain has TRBV6-4 and TRBJ1-1, with D tentatively TRBD1 (5 bases). Germline V gives CDR1 MRHNA, CDR2 SNTAGT. The germline V and J ends were trimmed by 0 bases and 1 base, with 12 bases remaining between them. The CDR3 has 16 amino acids. The CDR3 region has the DNA TGTGCCAGCAGTGACTCCTGGACAACGAGGAACACTGAAGCTTTCTTT. This gives the protein CASSDSWTTRNTEAFF.

The chain links TRBV2 to TRBJ1-5; D call uncertain. This CDR3 has 15 amino acids. Trimming removed 4 bases from V and 6 bases from J, with 16 bases in between. Germline V CDR1 and CDR2: SNHLY, FYNNEI. DNA for the CDR3: TGTGCCAGCAGTGCCGACCCGGGGATCGGTCAGCCCCAGCATTTT. It yields the protein CASSADPGIGQPQHF.

A few counts support this clone. The chain uses TRBV2 and TRBJ1-5; possible D gene TRBD1, 6 bases. The germline CDR1 and CDR2 sequences are SNHLY and FYNNEI. The V end lost 6 bases, the J end lost 4 bases, and 13 bases lay between the germline ends. The CDR3 runs 14 residues. Here the CDR3 reads CASRWGGLNQPQHF. CDR3 bases: TGTGCCAGCAGGTGGGGGGGGCTAAATCAGCCCCAGCATTTT.